The 30 T cell receptor beta chains given below trace back to one sample, sequenced in a study of blood T cells in healthy people across ages. Then a second PCR, running roughly 7 to 11 cycles, was carried out with a sample-barcoded 5' primer and a J-beta primer mix. From the 5' RACE reads, TCRdb called clonotypes with MiXCR, one entry per CDR3 protein. The repertoire consists of 650,000 to 800,000 distinct CDR3 sequences, with 44% occurring once and the leading ten covering roughly 18%. The sample was blood. All receptors come from a man in his 60s in good health.

This clonotype was seen only once. The gene calls are TRBV15 and TRBJ2-1; unclear D gene. V was cut by 3 bases and J by 5 bases, with 14 bases left in between. CDR3 length equals 15 residues. Germline V gene lookup returns CDR1 LNHNV and CDR2 YYDKDF (reference sequence). The DNA for the CDR3 is TGTGCCACCAGCAGTCTTGACTCGCGGAACAATGAGCAGTTCTTC. This codes for CATSSLDSRNNEQFF.

The J gene is TRBJ1-2, the V gene TRBV3-1; D remains ambiguous. Between the trimmed V and J ends, which lost 1 base and 4 bases, there was a span of 4 bases. The CDR3 runs 12 residues. Germline CDR1 reads LGHDT; CDR2 reads YNNKEL (reference sequence). The CDR3 nucleotides read TGTGCCAGCAGCCAAGGGCTCTATGGCTACACCTTC. Amino acid sequence: CASSQGLYGYTF.

This clonotype was detected ten times or more. Here the CDR3 DNA reads TGCAGCGTTGGGCAGGGGGAAGAGACCCAGTACTTC. This encodes CSVGQGEETQYF. The V gene is TRBV29-1, the J gene TRBJ2-5; the match to TRBD1 covers 7 bases. Trimming cost V 4 bases and J 3 bases; bases outside gene matches: 2. Germline V gene lookup returns CDR1 SQVTM and CDR2 ANQGSEA. There are 12 residues in the CDR3.

The J gene is TRBJ2-1, the V gene TRBV7-2; TRBD2 matches at 10 bases. Per germline, CDR1 SGHTA and CDR2 FQGNSA. This CDR3 spans 15 amino acids. Unmatched junction bases numbered 7, after V lost 5 bases and J lost 6 bases. The CDR3, as DNA: TGTGCCAGCAGCCGAGCGGGGGGGCCGGGCAATGAGCAGTTCTTC. It yields the protein CASSRAGGPGNEQFF.

The table lists this clonotype with a few counts. This rearrangement joins TRBV7-9 to TRBJ1-2, with a weak D call TRBD1 (6 bases). This CDR3 is 15 amino acids long. The V gene lost 4 bases and the J gene lost 4 bases, with 16 bases spanning the gap. Germline loops: CDR1 SEHNR, CDR2 FQNEAQ (reference sequence). CDR3 sequence: CASSSLAGVGYGYTF. The CDR3 DNA sequence: TGTGCCAGCAGCTCCCTCGCAGGGGTGGGCTATGGCTACACCTTC.

The chain has TRBV29-1 and TRBJ1-2; no definite D call. The germline gives CDR1 SQVTM, CDR2 ANQGSEA. The CDR3 totals 13 residues. V shed 0 bases and J shed 6 bases, with 11 bases lying between them. The chain's CDR3 is CSVEDPKNHGYTF. The DNA for the CDR3 is TGCAGCGTTGAAGATCCCAAAAATCATGGCTACACCTTC.

CDR3 loop: CASKSCNQPQHF. The DNA of the CDR3 is TGTGCCAGCAAGAGTTGCAATCAGCCCCAGCATTTT. The chain couples TRBV21-1 to TRBJ1-5. TRBV21-1 represents a pseudogene. The CDR3 is 12 amino acids.

V gene TRBV7-9 combines with J gene TRBJ2-5; perhaps TRBD1 as D (6 bases). With 8 bases removed from V and 11 bases from J, the gap between germline ends came to 21 bases. Per germline, CDR1 SEHNR and CDR2 FQNEAQ (reference sequence). The CDR3 runs 13 residues. As DNA, the CDR3 is TGTGCCAGCGGCCGGGACAACCTACGAGAGCAGTACTTC. Its protein is CASGRDNLREQYF.

In this sample, this clonotype turned up a few times. This chain connects TRBV9 to TRBJ2-5; D is possibly TRBD1 (6 bases). The V and J ends lost 0 bases and 7 bases respectively, with 13 bases between them. The CDR3 runs 14 residues. The V gene's germline CDR1 is SGDLS and CDR2 YYNGEE. CDR3 sequence: CASSVGDTLGTQYF. The DNA of the CDR3 is TGTGCCAGCAGCGTAGGGGACACCCTAGGGACCCAGTACTTC.

The chain carries TRBV3-1 and TRBJ2-5; 7 nucleotides line up with TRBD2. The CDR3 is made up of 12 amino acids. The germline gives CDR1 LGHDT, CDR2 YNNKEL (reference sequence). V shed 8 bases and J 11 bases; nucleotides not matched to a gene: 11. The CDR3 sequence is CASGRGFGEQYF. CDR3 bases: TGTGCCAGCGGGAGGGGATTTGGGGAGCAGTACTTC.

V usage is TRBV21-1 and J usage is TRBJ2-3; the D call in the table, TRBD1, was not verified against the DNA. TRBV21-1 is flagged as a pseudogene. The CDR3 contains 14 residues. Here the CDR3 reads CASSRGTGSDTQYF. CDR3 coding DNA: TGTGCCAGCAGCAGAGGGACAGGGTCAGATACGCAGTATTTT.

The gene calls are TRBV20-1 and TRBJ2-1; 10 bases are shared with TRBD2. Unmatched junction bases numbered 8, after V lost 1 base and J lost 2 bases. CDR1 DFQATT and CDR2 SNEGSKA come from the germline V gene (reference sequence). The CDR3 length is 17 residues. The CDR3 DNA reads as TGCAGTGCTAGAGCGAGCGGGGGGGCCGCGGCCTACAATGAGCAGTTCTTC. This gives the protein CSARASGGAAAYNEQFF.

The chain carries TRBV10-3 and TRBJ2-3; D gene ambiguous. V was pared by 5 bases and J by 6 bases, with 9 bases between. Germline values: CDR1 ENHRY, CDR2 SYGVKD. CDR3 length: 12 amino acids. CDR3 bases: TGTGCCATCAGTATGGCCCAGGATACGCAGTATTTT. Protein sequence: CAISMAQDTQYF.

The chain links TRBV29-1 to TRBJ2-3; maybe TRBD1 (5 bases). Trimming stripped 0 bases from V and 1 base from J, with 20 bases between. The CDR3 contains 18 residues. CDR1 is SQVTM and CDR2 is ANQGSEA in the germline V gene. The CDR3 DNA reads as TGCAGCGTTGAAGATCTAATAGAGGAAGGGGCCCGCACAGATACGCAGTATTTT. Translated: CSVEDLIEEGARTDTQYF.

V is TRBV9 and J is TRBJ2-1; TRBD1 agrees at 8 bases. J gave up 8 bases and V 2 bases, and 9 bases lay outside the gene matches. CDR1 is SGDLS and CDR2 is YYNGEE in the germline V gene. CDR3 length equals 15 residues. The CDR3 DNA reads as TGTGCCAGCAGCGTGCGACAGGGGAATGTCGATGAGCAGTTCTTC. This sequence encodes CASSVRQGNVDEQFF.

The chain is built from TRBV6-1 and TRBJ2-3; TRBD1 agrees at 7 bases. Germline trimming cut 7 bases from V and 0 bases from J; bases unmatched to any gene: 10. The CDR3 loop spans 16 amino acids. Looked up from germline, CDR1 is MNHNS and CDR2 is SASEGT. Here the CDR3 reads CASMRGGQSSTDTQYF. CDR3 in DNA: TGTGCCAGCATGCGAGGGGGCCAGAGTAGCACAGATACGCAGTATTTT.

This sequence joins TRBV4-3 and TRBJ2-1; D not certain. The germline V and J ends were trimmed by 3 bases and 4 bases, with 10 bases remaining between them. The CDR3 totals 14 residues. Germline V CDR1 and CDR2: LGHNA, YSLEER. The DNA of the CDR3 is TGCGCCAGCAGCCAGCGTGCATATTACAATGAGCAGTTCTTC. Amino acid sequence: CASSQRAYYNEQFF.

CDR3 sequence: CASSLDFGQGVYEQYF. Here the CDR3 DNA reads TGTGCCAGCAGCTTAGATTTTGGACAGGGGGTATACGAGCAGTACTTC. The V and J genes are TRBV11-2 and TRBJ2-7; TRBD1 matches 10 bases. This CDR3 contains 16 residues. J was trimmed by 4 bases and V by 0 bases; bases with no gene match: 6. The germline CDR1 and CDR2 sequences are SGHAT and FQNNGV.

The chain employs TRBV6-2 or TRBV6-3 and TRBJ1-6, with D perhaps TRBD1 (6 bases). Trimming shortened V by 5 bases and J by 10 bases, and 12 bases separated the two germline ends. This CDR3 contains 13 residues. Germline V gives CDR1 MNHEY, CDR2 SVGEGT. The CDR3 coding sequence is TGTGCCAGCAGTGTAGGACAGACATCACCCCTCCACTTT. Its translation is CASSVGQTSPLHF.

V usage is TRBV9 and J usage is TRBJ2-5; D is perhaps TRBD2 (6 bases). The CDR3 spans 14 residues. Germline CDR1 reads SGDLS; CDR2 reads YYNGEE. Trimming pared 0 bases from V and 10 bases from J, leaving 16 bases between. The CDR3 here is CASSVDGPPGDQYF. As DNA, the CDR3 is TGTGCCAGCAGCGTAGACGGACCTCCGGGGGACCAGTACTTC.

The V call is TRBV6-2 or TRBV6-3, the J call TRBJ2-5, with D tentatively TRBD1 (6 bases). The germline V gene encodes CDR1 MNHEY and CDR2 SVGEGT. Trimming took 5 bases from V and 11 from J, leaving 24 bases between them. The CDR3 is 15 residues long. CDR3 residues: CASSQGQSSYNEQYF. The DNA for the CDR3 is TGTGCCAGCAGTCAAGGACAGTCCTCCTACAATGAGCAGTACTTC.

The chain joins TRBV15 to TRBJ2-7, with TRBD1 matching 8 bases. CDR1 is LNHNV, CDR2 YYDKDF, per germline (reference sequence). The CDR3 runs 15 residues. V dropped 5 bases and J dropped 0; count of bases not matched to a gene: 6. The CDR3 is CATSGGQGYSYEQYF. The CDR3 DNA is TGTGCCACCAGCGGCGGACAGGGATACTCCTACGAGCAGTACTTC.

The chain uses TRBV20-1 and TRBJ1-5; TRBD1 matches at 8 bases. V lost 6 bases and J lost 4; bases outside the gene matches: 8. CDR3 length: 14 residues. The V gene's germline CDR1 is DFQATT and CDR2 SNEGSKA (reference sequence). In DNA, the CDR3 is TGCAGTGCCCCCCCCGGACAGGGTAATCAGCCCCAGCATTTT. Protein sequence: CSAPPGQGNQPQHF.

Comment on this clonotype: Mismatch with germline at one junction end may stem from a read error. V usage is TRBV7-2 and J usage is TRBJ2-5, with 7 bases that match TRBD2. This CDR3 is 15 amino acids long. In germline, CDR1 is SGHTA, CDR2 FQGNSA. The CDR3 coding sequence is TGTGCCAGCAGCTCCCAGGGCTGGGGGGGAGAGGCCCAGTACTTC. Translating it yields CASSSQGWGGEAQYF.

This clonotype was counted only a few times. The rearrangement joins TRBV7-2 to TRBJ2-3; D is unresolved. This CDR3 comprises 15 residues. Germline V gene data show CDR1 as SGHTA and CDR2 as FQGNSA. The V gene lost 2 bases and the J gene lost 4 bases, with 13 bases spanning the gap. The CDR3 nucleotides read TGTGCCAGCAGCTTAATGTGGGGTTCTGCAGATACGCAGTATTTT. Translation: CASSLMWGSADTQYF.

The chain couples TRBV15 to TRBJ2-3, with D unclear. The length of the CDR3 is 15 residues. Germline CDR1 reads LNHNV; CDR2 reads YYDKDF (reference sequence). The V and J ends lost 0 bases and 0 bases respectively, with 7 bases between them. The CDR3 loop reads CATSRDQYSTDTQYF. In DNA, the CDR3 is TGTGCCACCAGCAGAGATCAGTATAGCACAGATACGCAGTATTTT. The complete variable domain, with remaining parts taken from reference TRBV15 and TRBJ2-3, reads DAMVIQNPRYQVTQFGKPVTLSCSQTLNHNVMYWYQQKSSQAPKLLFHYYDKDFNNEADTPDNFQSRRPNTSFCFLDIRSPGLGDTAMYLCATSRDQYSTDTQYFGPGTRLTVL.

Many counts were recorded for this clonotype. The CDR3 loop is CSVEDSGQIYGYTF. CDR3 sequence (DNA): TGCAGCGTTGAAGATTCGGGGCAGATCTATGGCTACACCTTC. The chain uses TRBV29-1 and TRBJ1-2, with a tentative D call TRBD1 (5 bases). The V gene's germline CDR1 is SQVTM and CDR2 ANQGSEA. V lost 0 bases and J 4 bases, leaving 12 bases between the germline ends. CDR3 length: 14 residues.

There are a few counts of this clonotype. J is TRBJ2-1 and V is TRBV6-2 or TRBV6-3; TRBD1 is a possible D gene (5 bases). Germline V lookup: CDR1 MNHEY, CDR2 SVGEGT. Trimming removed 6 bases from V and 4 bases from J, with 19 bases in between. The CDR3 length is 16 residues. The CDR3 region has the DNA TGTGCCAGCAGGCGACCAGGCCAGGGCTTTTACAATGAGCAGTTCTTC. Its translation is CASRRPGQGFYNEQFF.

This sequence joins TRBV20-1 and TRBJ2-4, with 7 bases fitting TRBD2. The CDR3 spans 18 residues. CDR1 and CDR2 from the germline V gene are DFQATT and SNEGSKA (reference sequence). After removal of 6 bases from V and 0 bases from J, the junction contained 17 bases not matched to a gene. The CDR3 reads CSAVMQWGRALAKNIQYF. The CDR3 DNA reads TGCAGTGCGGTCATGCAGTGGGGGAGGGCTCTAGCCAAAAACATTCAGTACTTC.

This clonotype was seen only a few times. The genes are TRBV12-3 or TRBV12-4 and TRBJ2-5, with 7 nucleotides matching TRBD1. CDR3 length equals 16 residues. V gave up 6 bases and J gave up 5 bases; unmatched junction bases: 15. The CDR3 here is CASSHYEGAAIETQYF. The CDR3 DNA reads as TGTGCCAGCAGCCACTACGAGGGGGCTGCGATTGAGACCCAGTACTTC.